What follows describes a single T cell receptor (beta chain). This entry is derived from a study of blood T cell repertoires in COVID-19. At the level of the study: T cells, B-cell-depleted T cells, or PBMCs supplied cDNA or gDNA.

Trimming cost V 5 bases and J 1 base, with 16 bases left between them. Germline lookup yields CDR1 SGHTA and CDR2 FQGNSA. The CDR3 covers 16 residues. Methods used by the authors: Nucleated cell number was recorded as an estimate derived from reference gene primer amplification. Assay: immunoSEQ multiplex PCR; the TCRdb copy retains only in-frame clones and omits some. That table gives V, J and clone size, and the DNA gave D and trimming. Of 450,000 to 600,000 clones in the sample, about 85% were seen once. Participants had their cohort set by participant-reported clinical history. Cohort 3 recovered donors had two negative PCRs, clearance, or symptom resolution.

The specimen was PBMCs or T cells enriched from blood (not recorded which). This chain joins TRBV7-2 and TRBJ2-3; D uncertain. The receptor comes from a woman aged 18 to 35 who had recovered from COVID-19. This CDR3 reads CASSPRTGAGTDTQYF. CDR3 DNA sequence: TGTGCCAGCAGCCCGCGTACGGGTGCCGGCACAGATACGCAGTATTTT. Complete variable domain (other parts from reference TRBV7-2 and TRBJ2-3): GAGVSQSPSNKVTEKGKDVELRCDPISGHTALYWYRQSLGQGLEFLIYFQGNSAPDKSGLPSDRFSAERTGGSVSTLTIQRTQQEDSAVYLCASSPRTGAGTDTQYFGPGTRLTVL.